The 32 T cell receptor beta chains in this list originate from one sample, sequenced in a study of T-cell reconstitution after alpha-beta-depleted transplantation in children (dated by TCRdb to the mid-2010s). The treatment or condition label for this specimen denotes: allogeneic hematopoietic cell transplantation with graft depleted of TCRalphabeta T cells and CD19 B cells. Libraries came from PCR. Instrument used: Illumina HiSeq 2500. To normalize quantification of the TCRbeta repertoire, the TCR libraries were built with molecular barcoding that relied on unique molecular identifiers. Through fastp at Q25 and MiXCR, TCRdb rebuilt clones from the public reads, retaining in-frame beta chains. One record per CDR3 amino acid sequence lists the most common genes and DNA. This sample lists roughly 340,000 distinct CDR3 sequences; about 17% were detected once. The biggest ten clones account for 35% to 50% of the sample.

Sequenced here: PBMCs, mostly from graft donor cells, sampled 360 days after TCRalphabeta/CD19-depleted stem cell transplant. These receptors all stem from a male patient under 10 years old who had a stem cell transplant for acute lymphoblastic leukemia, so the T cells may come from the graft donor.

The sample holds a few counts of this clonotype. The chain carries TRBV4-2 and TRBJ2-7; 9 nucleotides agree with TRBD2. Germline V gene lookup returns CDR1 LGHNA and CDR2 YNFKEQ. This CDR3 has 16 amino acids. V dropped 0 bases and J dropped 5; count of bases not matched to a gene: 8. The CDR3 sequence is CASSQDKGGRANEQYF. The CDR3 bases are TGTGCCAGCAGCCAAGATAAGGGCGGGAGGGCCAACGAGCAGTACTTC.

This clonotype was seen ten or more times. This sequence joins TRBV18 and TRBJ2-5, with no clear D. Germline V gene lookup returns CDR1 KGHSH and CDR2 LQKENI. The V end lost 2 bases, the J end lost 0 bases, and 1 base lay between the germline ends. The CDR3 runs to 12 residues. CDR3 in amino acids: CASSPNQETQYF. The CDR3 DNA reads TGTGCCAGCTCACCAAACCAAGAGACCCAGTACTTC.

In DNA form, the CDR3 reads TGTGCCAGCTCACCACCCTCCGGGACCCCAACCACAGATACGCAGTATTTT. It is translated as CASSPPSGTPTTDTQYF. The chain couples TRBV18 to TRBJ2-3; D is possibly TRBD1 or TRBD2 (5 bases each). V was pared by 0 bases and J by 2 bases, with 15 bases between. CDR1 and CDR2 (germline): KGHSH, LQKENI. This CDR3 contains 17 residues. Full variable domain (remainder filled in from reference TRBV18 and TRBJ2-3): NAGVMQNPRHLVRRRGQEARLRCSPMKGHSHVYWYRQLPEEGLKFMVYLQKENIIDESGMPKERFSAEFPKEGPSILRIQQVVRGDSAAYFCASSPPSGTPTTDTQYFGPGTRLTVL.

The chain combines TRBV6-5 with TRBJ1-5; D is unresolved. Germline loops: CDR1 MNHEY, CDR2 SVGAGI. The CDR3 has 13 residues. Trimming left V 2 bases short and J 5 bases short, with 7 bases between. CDR3 in DNA: TGTGCCAGCAGTTACGGGCTGGATCAGCCCCAGCATTTT. This translates into CASSYGLDQPQHF.

This clonotype was observed a handful of times. V and J are TRBV12-3 or TRBV12-4 and TRBJ2-3, with D perhaps matching TRBD1 (6 bases). There are 15 residues in the CDR3. Trimming pared 4 bases from V and 1 base from J, leaving 12 bases between. This CDR3 reads CASSSPGHRTDTQYF. CDR3 bases: TGTGCCAGCAGTTCACCGGGACACCGCACAGATACGCAGTATTTT.

This clonotype was picked up many times. This rearrangement joins TRBV20-1 to TRBJ2-7, with D possibly being TRBD2 (5 bases). V dropped 0 bases and J dropped 2 bases, with 11 bases sitting between them. In germline, CDR1 is DFQATT, CDR2 SNEGSKA (reference sequence). The CDR3 totals 14 residues. CDR3 sequence (DNA): TGCAGTGCTAGAGACGCTAGCCGCACCTACGAGCAGTACTTC. Translated, it gives CSARDASRTYEQYF.

The V and J genes are TRBV12-3 or TRBV12-4 and TRBJ2-5; 8 bases fit TRBD1. The CDR3 runs to 16 residues. Trimming took 6 bases from V and 0 from J; bases not matched to a gene: 9. CDR3 loop: CASSPDRGANQETQYF. CDR3 in DNA: TGTGCCAGCAGCCCCGACAGGGGCGCTAACCAAGAGACCCAGTACTTC.

The rearrangement uses TRBV4-3 and TRBJ2-7, with unresolved D. The V end was cut by 1 base, the J end by 5 bases, with 15 bases between. The germline CDR1 and CDR2 sequences are LGHNA and YSLEER. CDR3 length: 15 amino acids. The CDR3 DNA reads as TGCGCCAGCAGCCAAGGTCCAGGTTCGATCCACGAGCAGTACTTC. Amino acid sequence: CASSQGPGSIHEQYF.

This clonotype was counted only a few times. The genes are TRBV29-1 and TRBJ1-2; D perhaps matches TRBD1 (6 bases). V was trimmed by 6 bases and J by 3 bases, leaving 8 bases between them. CDR3 length: 11 amino acids. In germline, CDR1 is SQVTM, CDR2 ANQGSEA. The CDR3 here is CSVQGHYGYTF. Written as DNA, the CDR3 is TGCAGCGTCCAGGGGCACTATGGCTACACCTTC.

This clonotype was seen ten or more times. This chain uses TRBV29-1 with TRBJ1-3; 11 nucleotides align to TRBD1. Germline V CDR1 and CDR2: SQVTM, ANQGSEA. The trim removed 3 bases at V and 7 bases at J, leaving 5 bases unmatched. There are 14 residues in the CDR3. The CDR3 DNA reads TGCAGCGTTGAGGACAGGGGGCGTGGGAACACCATATATTTT. This codes for CSVEDRGRGNTIYF.

This clonotype has just a few counts. This chain connects TRBV6-1 to TRBJ2-3, with D perhaps TRBD2 (6 bases). Germline lookup yields CDR1 MNHNS and CDR2 SASEGT. This CDR3 has 16 residues. V dropped 0 bases and J dropped 3 bases, with 13 bases sitting between them. CDR3: CASSEARGPVTDTQYF. The CDR3 region has the DNA TGTGCCAGCAGTGAAGCGCGGGGTCCAGTTACAGATACGCAGTATTTT.

The table lists this clonotype with a few counts. The rearrangement uses TRBV7-2 and TRBJ2-6; D is unclear. The germline V gene encodes CDR1 SGHTA and CDR2 FQGNSA. The CDR3 runs to 16 residues. Trimming stripped 1 base from V and 0 bases from J, with 7 bases between. In DNA form, the CDR3 reads TGTGCCAGCAGCTTAGGGCCTAACTCTGGGGCCAACGTCCTGACTTTC. As protein: CASSLGPNSGANVLTF. The full variable domain, its missing parts supplied by reference TRBV7-2 and TRBJ2-6, is GAGVSQSPSNKVTEKGKDVELRCDPISGHTALYWYRQSLGQGLEFLIYFQGNSAPDKSGLPSDRFSAERTGGSVSTLTIQRTQQEDSAVYLCASSLGPNSGANVLTFGAGSRLTVL.

This rearrangement joins TRBV20-1 to TRBJ1-1, with D unclear. Per germline, CDR1 DFQATT and CDR2 SNEGSKA (reference sequence). The CDR3 covers 13 residues. Trimming stripped 3 bases from V and 5 bases from J, with 13 bases between. The CDR3 DNA reads as TGCAGTGCTAGCGGCCTACTGGGGACTGAAGCTTTCTTT. As protein: CSASGLLGTEAFF.

The genes are TRBV18 and TRBJ2-6, with D maybe TRBD2 (5 bases). The CDR3 runs to 16 residues. Trimming removed 4 bases at V and 0 bases at J, with 10 bases between. Germline CDR1 KGHSH, CDR2 LQKENI. The CDR3 region is CASSLRAPSGANVLTF. The CDR3 DNA follows: TGTGCCAGCTCACTGCGGGCACCCTCTGGGGCCAACGTCCTGACTTTC. The full variable domain, with the rest looked up from reference TRBV18 and TRBJ2-6, is NAGVMQNPRHLVRRRGQEARLRCSPMKGHSHVYWYRQLPEEGLKFMVYLQKENIIDESGMPKERFSAEFPKEGPSILRIQQVVRGDSAAYFCASSLRAPSGANVLTFGAGSRLTVL.

This clonotype has more than one count but fewer than ten. The chain recombines TRBV11-1 with TRBJ1-5; 8 positions match TRBD1. Germline CDR1 and CDR2: SGHAT and FQDESV (reference sequence). Trimming cost V 0 bases and J 5 bases; bases outside gene matches: 15. The CDR3 sequence is 19 residues long. The CDR3 is CASSLAFPGTGKEYQPQHF. The CDR3 nucleotides read TGTGCCAGCAGCTTAGCGTTCCCGGGGACAGGAAAGGAATATCAGCCCCAGCATTTT.

The table lists this clonotype with many counts. V gene TRBV29-1 combines with J gene TRBJ2-7, with D perhaps TRBD2 (6 bases). The V gene lost 0 bases and the J gene lost 4 bases, with 10 bases spanning the gap. The CDR3 has 13 residues. Looked up from germline, CDR1 is SQVTM and CDR2 is ANQGSEA. The DNA of the CDR3 is TGCAGCGTTGAAGAGGACTACCCTTACGAGCAGTACTTC. It encodes CSVEEDYPYEQYF.

This chain connects TRBV12-3 or TRBV12-4 to TRBJ2-7, with D perhaps matching TRBD1 (7 bases). The CDR3 covers 15 residues. Trimming took 6 bases from V and 1 from J, leaving 16 bases between them. CDR3 amino acids: CASSRGDGPSYEQYF. As DNA, the CDR3 is TGTGCCAGCAGCAGGGGGGACGGACCTTCCTACGAGCAGTACTTC.

A few counts support this clonotype. The chain has TRBV20-1 and TRBJ2-1; 12 nucleotides match TRBD2. Germline V gene data show CDR1 as DFQATT and CDR2 as SNEGSKA (reference sequence). CDR3 length: 15 amino acids. V trimming: 4 bases; J trimming: 2 bases; junction bases outside the gene matches: 3. The CDR3 spells CSATSGRATYNEQFF. CDR3 bases: TGCAGTGCTACTAGCGGGAGGGCCACCTACAATGAGCAGTTCTTC.

This clonotype was found many times. The V and J genes are TRBV28 and TRBJ1-6; 8 bases map to TRBD1. The V and J ends lost 0 bases and 7 bases, in that order; junction bases with no gene match: 2. This CDR3 has 15 residues. Germline CDR1 and CDR2: MDHEN and SYDVKM. This CDR3 is CASSLWDRENSPLHF. The CDR3 DNA is TGTGCCAGCAGTTTATGGGACAGGGAAAATTCACCCCTCCACTTT. Complete variable domain (other parts from reference TRBV28 and TRBJ1-6): DVKVTQSSRYLVKRTGEKVFLECVQDMDHENMFWYRQDPGLGLRLIYFSYDVKMKEKGDIPEGYSVSREKKERFSLILESASTNQTSMYLCASSLWDRENSPLHFGNGTRLTVT.

This clonotype has more than one count but fewer than ten. This chain joins TRBV15 and TRBJ2-1; unclear D gene. The CDR3 has 13 residues. Trimming left V 0 bases short and J 10 bases short, with 10 bases between. Germline V CDR1 and CDR2: LNHNV, YYDKDF (reference sequence). CDR3: CATSRDALGEQFF. The CDR3 bases are TGTGCCACCAGCAGAGATGCGCTGGGCGAGCAGTTCTTC.

The V and J genes are TRBV12-3 or TRBV12-4 and TRBJ2-1; 10 positions match TRBD1. V was clipped by 6 bases and J by 2 bases; unmatched bases: 7. The CDR3 has 16 amino acids. This CDR3 is CASSRTGGLAYNEQFF. CDR3 nucleotide sequence: TGTGCCAGCAGCCGGACAGGGGGACTTGCCTACAATGAGCAGTTCTTC.

This clonotype was detected a few times. The rearrangement uses TRBV4-3 and TRBJ2-5; D assignment may be TRBD1 or TRBD2 (5 bases each). Germline CDR1 LGHNA, CDR2 YSLEER. Deletions cut 1 base from V and 5 bases from J, with 11 bases between. The CDR3 contains 14 residues. The DNA for the CDR3 is TGCGCCAGCAGCCAAGTCCGGGGCTCGGAGACCCAGTACTTC. Protein product: CASSQVRGSETQYF.

This clonotype occurred a few times. The V and J genes are TRBV5-8 and TRBJ2-1, with TRBD2 identical over 7 bases. The CDR3 contains 16 residues. Looked up from germline, CDR1 is SGHTS and CDR2 is YDEGEE. Trimming took 4 bases from V and 4 from J; bases not matched to a gene: 11. Here the CDR3 reads CASSHGAGVAYNEQFF. As DNA, the CDR3 is TGTGCCAGCAGCCACGGCGCGGGAGTTGCGTACAATGAGCAGTTCTTC.

The J gene is TRBJ2-3, the V gene TRBV6-1; D call uncertain. The CDR3 consists of 12 residues. The V gene's germline CDR1 is MNHNS and CDR2 SASEGT. The ends were cut back, 8 bases at V and 0 bases at J, with 6 bases in the middle. DNA for the CDR3: TGTGCCAGCGAACTAAGCACAGATACGCAGTATTTT. Translated, it gives CASELSTDTQYF.

This clonotype was detected only a few times. This rearrangement joins TRBV4-2 to TRBJ1-4; the match to TRBD1 covers 7 bases. The junction had 5 bases not matched to a gene; V was cut back by 6 bases and J by 4 bases. Germline-derived CDR1 and CDR2 are LGHNA and YNFKEQ. The CDR3 runs to 14 residues. CDR3 residues: CASRGTAFNEKLFF. The CDR3 DNA follows: TGTGCCAGCAGGGGGACAGCGTTTAATGAAAAACTGTTTTTT.

This rearrangement joins TRBV5-1 to TRBJ2-6; D ambiguous. Germline-derived CDR1 and CDR2 are SGHRS and YFSETQ. The CDR3 has 16 residues. Trimming removed 3 bases at V and 0 bases at J, with 10 bases between. Here the CDR3 DNA reads TGCGCCAGCAGCTCTGCGCAAGGCTCTGGGGCCAACGTCCTGACTTTC. It encodes CASSSAQGSGANVLTF.

This chain links TRBV24-1 with TRBJ2-7, with a weak D call TRBD1 (5 bases). The V gene lost 10 bases and the J gene lost 0 bases, with 12 bases spanning the gap. CDR1 and CDR2 from the germline V gene are KGHDR and SFDVKD. The CDR3 is 13 residues long. For the CDR3, the DNA is TGTGCCACGTCAGGGCGGTCCTCCTACGAGCAGTACTTC. Translated, it gives CATSGRSSYEQYF.

CDR3 coding DNA: TGCACCTGCGACCCGGGACAGGGTTGGACAGATACGCAGTATTTT. Its translation is CTCDPGQGWTDTQYF. The chain is built from TRBV20-1 and TRBJ2-3, with TRBD1 identical over 9 bases. The CDR3 is 15 residues long. CDR1 DFQATT and CDR2 SNEGSKA come from the germline V gene (reference sequence).

The rearrangement links TRBV4-1 to TRBJ2-5; no clear D gene. CDR1 MGHRA and CDR2 YSYEKL come from the germline V gene. Trimming took off 4 bases at V and 5 bases at J, with 14 bases between the two ends. The CDR3 runs 14 residues. The CDR3 coding sequence is TGCGCCAGCAGCCCCCGGGCAGTGGTCGAGACCCAGTACTTC. The encoded protein is CASSPRAVVETQYF.

The chain uses TRBV28 and TRBJ2-1, with 11 bases that match TRBD2. Trimming cost V 0 bases and J 3 bases; bases outside gene matches: 1. Germline V lookup: CDR1 MDHEN, CDR2 SYDVKM. The CDR3 contains 16 residues. CDR3 protein: CASSLWTSGIYNEQFF. Written as DNA, the CDR3 is TGTGCCAGCAGTTTATGGACTAGCGGGATCTACAATGAGCAGTTCTTC.

This clonotype occurred many times. V usage is TRBV28 and J usage is TRBJ2-7; 14 bases match TRBD2. CDR1 and CDR2 from the germline V gene are MDHEN and SYDVKM. The V segment lost 5 bases and the J segment 1 base; nucleotides outside the gene matches: 10. This CDR3 has 18 residues. This CDR3 is CASSLPGTSGSRSYEQYF. The CDR3 bases are TGTGCCAGCAGTCTACCGGGGACTAGCGGGAGCCGATCCTACGAGCAGTACTTC.

The chain employs TRBV6-1 and TRBJ2-2; 10 bases fit TRBD1. V gave up 6 bases and J gave up 8 bases; unmatched junction bases: 12. Germline V gives CDR1 MNHNS, CDR2 SASEGT. CDR3 length: 16 amino acids. Here the CDR3 DNA reads TGTGCCAGCAGCCCCCGACAGGGGGCCCCTCGTGGGGAGCTGTTTTTT. Protein product: CASSPRQGAPRGELFF.